A single sample gave rise to the 29 T cell receptor beta chains below, sequenced in a study of shared clonotypes between healthy human individuals. The assay was immunoSEQ multiplex PCR, and TCRdb's table has in-frame clones only and misses some. The profile shows about 700,000 clones, under 80% of them singletons. The specimen was memory CD4+ T cells sorted from blood. Regarding subset: CD45RA-negative fraction. The receptors come from a woman aged 25-40 years in good health.

The chain couples TRBV2 to TRBJ2-1; D might be TRBD2 (6 bases). Germline assignment: CDR1 SNHLY and CDR2 FYNNEI. This CDR3 spans 15 amino acids. Trimming removed 5 bases from V and 0 bases from J, with 11 bases in between. This chain's CDR3 is CASSFSGGSYNEQFF. The CDR3 coding sequence is TGTGCCAGCAGTTTTAGCGGTGGCTCCTACAATGAGCAGTTCTTC.

The chain is built from TRBV5-5 and TRBJ1-2; D gene unclear. Germline CDR1 is SGHKS and CDR2 is YYEKEE (reference sequence). The CDR3 is 16 residues long. V lost 1 base and J lost 4, with 17 bases in between. Written as DNA, the CDR3 is TGTGCCAGCAGCTTGACTCGAGGACGAAGTACCTATGGCTACACCTTC. As protein: CASSLTRGRSTYGYTF.

The chain uses TRBV28 and TRBJ2-4; no firm D call. This CDR3 spans 13 amino acids. The V gene lost 10 bases and the J gene lost 3 bases, with 13 bases spanning the gap. CDR1 and CDR2 (germline): MDHEN, SYDVKM. The CDR3 reads CATREGSKNIQYF. The CDR3 DNA reads TGTGCCACCCGAGAAGGAAGCAAAAACATTCAGTACTTC. Full variable domain (rest looked up from reference TRBV28 and TRBJ2-4): DVKVTQSSRYLVKRTGEKVFLECVQDMDHENMFWYRQDPGLGLRLIYFSYDVKMKEKGDIPEGYSVSREKKERFSLILESASTNQTSMYLCATREGSKNIQYFGAGTRLSVL.

The CDR3 protein is CASSLTGRGYTF. CDR3 in DNA: TGTGCCAGCAGCTTGACAGGGCGCGGCTACACCTTC. J is TRBJ1-2 and V is TRBV5-7; perhaps TRBD1 as D (6 bases). TRBV5-7 is given ORF status, its function remaining uncertain. The CDR3 sequence is 12 residues long. Trimming removed 1 base from V and 8 bases from J, with 9 bases in between.

This chain links TRBV6-5 with TRBJ2-7; D not certain. V lost 5 bases and J lost 1, with 12 bases in between. The CDR3 consists of 14 residues. CDR1 and CDR2 from the germline V gene are MNHEY and SVGAGI. Here the CDR3 reads CASSQRTVSYEQYF. The CDR3 bases are TGTGCCAGCAGTCAACGGACGGTATCCTACGAGCAGTACTTC.

The chain uses TRBV7-2 and TRBJ2-7; D is possibly TRBD2 (6 bases). CDR1 SGHTA and CDR2 FQGNSA come from the germline V gene. This CDR3 comprises 16 residues. Trimming left V 5 bases short and J 4 bases short, with 21 bases between. The CDR3 region is CASSIHHGGSRYEQYF. The CDR3 nucleotides read TGTGCCAGCAGCATACATCATGGGGGGAGTAGGTACGAGCAGTACTTC.

This clone was observed a handful of times. The chain couples TRBV6-4 to TRBJ1-3; D remains unclear. The germline V gene has CDR1 MRHNA and CDR2 SNTAGT. The V and J ends lost 3 bases and 0 bases respectively, with 12 bases between them. The CDR3 covers 16 residues. CDR3 nucleotide sequence: TGTGCCAGCAGTGAGTCCCGGCCGTTCTCTGGAAACACCATATATTTT. Protein product: CASSESRPFSGNTIYF.

The chain combines TRBV4-1 with TRBJ1-5, with D possibly TRBD1 on 5 matching bases. The germline V and J ends were trimmed by 6 bases and 1 base, with 13 bases remaining between them. This CDR3 spans 15 amino acids. CDR1 MGHRA and CDR2 YSYEKL come from the germline V gene. The CDR3: CASSTGTVSNQPQHF. In DNA, the CDR3 is TGCGCCAGCAGTACCGGGACGGTCAGCAATCAGCCCCAGCATTTT.

The rearrangement links TRBV18 to TRBJ2-6, with 8 bases fitting TRBD1. The CDR3 is 17 amino acids. The V gene's germline CDR1 is KGHSH and CDR2 LQKENI. V gave up 3 bases and J gave up 3 bases; unmatched junction bases: 7. The CDR3 reads CASSPTGALGGANVLTF. CDR3 nucleotide sequence: TGTGCCAGCTCACCGACAGGGGCGCTCGGTGGGGCCAACGTCCTGACTTTC. The full variable domain, in which reference TRBV18 and TRBJ2-6 provide the parts outside the CDR3, is NAGVMQNPRHLVRRRGQEARLRCSPMKGHSHVYWYRQLPEEGLKFMVYLQKENIIDESGMPKERFSAEFPKEGPSILRIQQVVRGDSAAYFCASSPTGALGGANVLTFGAGSRLTVL.

This chain joins TRBV28 and TRBJ2-5, with D possibly TRBD1 on 7 matching bases. The CDR3 loop spans 14 amino acids. With 8 bases removed from V and 5 bases from J, the gap between germline ends came to 18 bases. Germline V CDR1 and CDR2: MDHEN, SYDVKM. The CDR3 reads CASAGQPIEETQYF. The CDR3 nucleotides read TGTGCCAGCGCGGGACAGCCTATTGAGGAGACCCAGTACTTC.

This clone has more than one count but fewer than ten. This chain uses TRBV27 with TRBJ1-5, with D perhaps matching TRBD1 (6 bases). Germline V CDR1 and CDR2: MNHEY, SMNVEV (reference sequence). The V end lost 5 bases, the J end lost 7 bases, and 9 bases lay between the germline ends. The CDR3 extends over 12 amino acids. CDR3 in DNA: TGTGCCAGCAGTCCGCAGGGGCAGCCCCAGCATTTT. Amino acid sequence: CASSPQGQPQHF.

The chain couples TRBV10-1 to TRBJ2-7, with D perhaps TRBD1 or TRBD2 (5 bases each). From germline, CDR1 is WNHNN and CDR2 SYGVQD (reference sequence). The CDR3 consists of 15 residues. V dropped 5 bases and J dropped 0 bases, with 14 bases sitting between them. In DNA, the CDR3 is TGCGCCAGCAGTTCCGGGACGGAAAGCTCCTACGAGCAGTACTTC. Translation: CASSSGTESSYEQYF.

The chain recombines TRBV19 with TRBJ2-6, with a weak D call TRBD2 (5 bases). This CDR3 spans 14 amino acids. V lost 8 bases and J lost 4, with 12 bases in between. The germline CDR1 and CDR2 sequences are LNHDA and SQIVND (reference sequence). CDR3 loop: CASGSGYGANVLTF. The CDR3 nucleotides are TGTGCCAGTGGCTCGGGGTACGGGGCCAACGTCCTGACTTTC.

This chain links TRBV2 with TRBJ2-1; a possible D gene is TRBD2 (5 bases). Germline CDR1 reads SNHLY; CDR2 reads FYNNEI. There are 13 residues in the CDR3. Between the trimmed V and J ends, which lost 7 bases and 5 bases, there was a span of 12 bases. Written as DNA, the CDR3 is TGTGCCAGCATGCTGCAGCGGAACAATGAGCAGTTCTTC. It specifies CASMLQRNNEQFF.

The chain has TRBV5-1 and TRBJ2-2; the D is unclear. There are 15 residues in the CDR3. Germline CDR1 reads SGHRS; CDR2 reads YFSETQ. V dropped 0 bases and J dropped 1 base, with 7 bases sitting between them. CDR3 protein: CASSLVTENTGELFF. CDR3 bases: TGCGCCAGCAGCTTGGTAACGGAGAACACCGGGGAGCTGTTTTTT.

This clone was observed many times. The V gene is TRBV28, the J gene TRBJ2-4; a weak D match, TRBD2 (5 bases). Germline V gene lookup returns CDR1 MDHEN and CDR2 SYDVKM. Trimming removed 2 bases at V and 1 base at J, with 9 bases between. The CDR3 length is 15 residues. CDR3 nucleotide sequence: TGTGCCAGCAGTTTACCTTCGGGGGCCAAAAACATTCAGTACTTC. Encoded protein: CASSLPSGAKNIQYF.

V is TRBV30 and J is TRBJ2-5; 10 positions match TRBD1. The V gene end was trimmed by 8 bases and the J gene end by 2 bases; junction bases not matched to a gene: 5. Germline V CDR1 and CDR2: GTSNPN, SVGIG (reference sequence). CDR3 length: 13 amino acids. This CDR3 is CAGDRGQQETQYF. For the CDR3, the DNA is TGTGCCGGCGACAGGGGGCAACAAGAGACCCAGTACTTC.

Here the CDR3 reads CASSFRTGSRHGYTF. CDR3 nucleotides: TGTGCCAGCAGTTTCAGGACAGGGTCTCGACATGGCTACACCTTC. The chain joins TRBV28 to TRBJ1-2; TRBD1 matches at 8 bases. V shed 3 bases and J 6 bases; nucleotides not matched to a gene: 9. CDR1 and CDR2 from the germline V gene are MDHEN and SYDVKM. The CDR3 sequence is 15 residues long.

The V gene is TRBV28, the J gene TRBJ2-1; 9 nucleotides agree with TRBD2. Trimming removed 4 bases from V and 0 bases from J; junction bases left unmatched: 10. CDR1 and CDR2 from the germline V gene are MDHEN and SYDVKM. The CDR3 totals 18 residues. The CDR3 DNA reads TGTGCCAGCAGTTCATCTAGCGGGGCCTGGAGCTCCTACAATGAGCAGTTCTTC. This codes for CASSSSSGAWSSYNEQFF.

J is TRBJ2-3 and V is TRBV19; D may correspond to TRBD1 or TRBD2 (5 bases each). Germline assignment: CDR1 LNHDA and CDR2 SQIVND (reference sequence). V was shortened by 3 bases and J by 0 bases, with 16 bases between the two germline ends. The CDR3 is 17 amino acids. This CDR3 is CASSISTGRYSTDTQYF. CDR3 nucleotides: TGTGCCAGTAGTATTTCAACGGGGCGGTACAGCACAGATACGCAGTATTTT.

The J gene is TRBJ1-2, the V gene TRBV10-3; tentative D call: TRBD1 (6 bases). The CDR3 loop spans 12 amino acids. Germline V gives CDR1 ENHRY, CDR2 SYGVKD. V dropped 11 bases and J dropped 3 bases, with 13 bases sitting between them. Here the CDR3 DNA reads TGTGCCGTCTTCAACAGGGACTATGGCTACACCTTC. Translated, it gives CAVFNRDYGYTF.

V usage is TRBV4-1 and J usage is TRBJ2-3, with 7 bases fitting TRBD2. The length of the CDR3 is 14 residues. Germline assignment: CDR1 MGHRA and CDR2 YSYEKL. The junction had 4 bases not matched to a gene; V was cut back by 6 bases and J by 1 base. The CDR3 DNA sequence: TGCGCCAGCAGTAGGCTAGCGGGCACAGATACGCAGTATTTT. Protein product: CASSRLAGTDTQYF.

The DNA for the CDR3 is TGTGCCAGCAGAAGGGGGTTGACTAGCTATAGCACAGATACGCAGTATTTT. This codes for CASRRGLTSYSTDTQYF. The chain joins TRBV2 to TRBJ2-3, with D tentatively TRBD2 (7 bases). Trimming took 6 bases from V and 0 from J, leaving 19 bases between them. In germline, CDR1 is SNHLY, CDR2 FYNNEI. This CDR3 contains 17 residues.

This clone was found a few times. This chain links TRBV7-8 with TRBJ1-5, with 7 bases fitting TRBD1. The V and J ends lost 1 base and 7 bases, in that order; junction bases with no gene match: 4. Germline CDR1 and CDR2: SGHVS and FQNEAQ. CDR3 length: 14 residues. The CDR3 loop is CASSLGQGLQPQHF. In DNA, the CDR3 is TGTGCCAGCAGCTTAGGACAGGGTTTGCAGCCCCAGCATTTT.

This clone was detected once. The chain combines TRBV2 with TRBJ1-2; 7 bases line up with TRBD1. The CDR3 loop spans 12 amino acids. The ends lost 6 bases at V and 6 bases at J; junction bases unmatched: 4. CDR1 SNHLY and CDR2 FYNNEI come from the germline V gene. The chain's CDR3 is CASREQGHGYTF. CDR3 bases: TGTGCCAGCAGAGAACAGGGGCATGGCTACACCTTC.

Concerning this clone: Distinct nucleotide sequences in the sample also encode this CDR3. V and J are TRBV5-1 and TRBJ1-5, with D hard to call. The CDR3 sequence is 13 residues long. V lost 0 bases to trimming and J lost 5 bases, with 6 bases between them. The germline CDR1 and CDR2 sequences are SGHRS and YFSETQ. In DNA, the CDR3 is TGCGCCAGCAGCTTGGCCGGAGATCAGCCCCAGCATTTT. It translates to CASSLAGDQPQHF. The full variable domain, rest sourced from reference TRBV5-1 and TRBJ1-5, is KAGVTQTPRYLIKTRGQQVTLSCSPISGHRSVSWYQQTPGQGLQFLFEYFSETQRNKGNFPGRFSGRQFSNSRSEMNVSTLELGDSALYLCASSLAGDQPQHFGDGTRLSIL.

The V call is TRBV6-1, the J call TRBJ2-3; D gene unclear. The CDR3 loop spans 14 amino acids. Trimming removed 4 bases at V and 0 bases at J, with 8 bases between. In germline, CDR1 is MNHNS, CDR2 SASEGT. The CDR3 region is CASSVVGSTDTQYF. The CDR3 nucleotides are TGTGCCAGCAGTGTGGTCGGGAGCACAGATACGCAGTATTTT.

The genes are TRBV29-1 and TRBJ2-3, with 8 bases matching TRBD2. The CDR3 is 16 amino acids. Per germline, CDR1 SQVTM and CDR2 ANQGSEA. The J segment lost 1 base and the V segment lost 3 bases, leaving 9 bases of the junction unmatched. The DNA for the CDR3 is TGCAGCGTTGAGGGACCCAGCGGGAGTCGCACAGATACGCAGTATTTT. Its translation: CSVEGPSGSRTDTQYF.

Remarks on this clone: One end of the junction fails to match germline, which may point to a read error. The chain recombines TRBV28 with TRBJ1-2; 7 bases align to TRBD1. Germline V lookup: CDR1 MDHEN, CDR2 SYDVKM. CDR3 size: 13 residues. The CDR3 loop is CASSLEGARVPDF. The CDR3 region has the DNA TGTGCCAGCAGTTTGGAGGGGGCCCGGGTCCCAGACTTC.